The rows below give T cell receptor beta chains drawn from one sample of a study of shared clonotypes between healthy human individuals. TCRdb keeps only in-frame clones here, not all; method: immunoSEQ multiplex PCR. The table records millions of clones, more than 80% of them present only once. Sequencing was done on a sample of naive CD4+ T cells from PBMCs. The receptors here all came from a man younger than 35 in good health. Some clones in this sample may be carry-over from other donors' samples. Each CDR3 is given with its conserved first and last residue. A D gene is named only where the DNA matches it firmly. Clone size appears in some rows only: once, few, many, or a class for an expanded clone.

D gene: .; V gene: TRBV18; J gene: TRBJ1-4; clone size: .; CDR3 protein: CASSLTGPLEKLFF; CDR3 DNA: TGTGCCAGCTCACTCACCGGACCTCTTGAAAAACTGTTTTTT
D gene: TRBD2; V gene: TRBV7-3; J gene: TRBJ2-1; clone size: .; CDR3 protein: CASSASGDSYNEQFF; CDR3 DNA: TGTGCCAGCAGCGCCAGCGGGGATTCCTACAATGAGCAGTTCTTC
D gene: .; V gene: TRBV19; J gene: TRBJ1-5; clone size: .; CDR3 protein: CASSSRGSQPQHF; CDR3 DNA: TGTGCCAGTAGTAGCAGGGGATCTCAGCCCCAGCATTTT
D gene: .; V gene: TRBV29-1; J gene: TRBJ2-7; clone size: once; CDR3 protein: CSVEPAESYEQYF; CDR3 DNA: TGCAGCGTTGAACCAGCGGAGTCCTACGAGCAGTACTTC
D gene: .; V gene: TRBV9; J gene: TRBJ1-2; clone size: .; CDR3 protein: CASSVGQLGYTF; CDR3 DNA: TGTGCCAGCAGCGTCGGGCAGTTGGGCTACACCTTC
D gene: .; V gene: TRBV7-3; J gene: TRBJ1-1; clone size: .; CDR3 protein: CASSLGQFMNTEAFF; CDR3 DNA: TGTGCCAGCAGCTTAGGACAGTTCATGAACACTGAAGCTTTCTTT
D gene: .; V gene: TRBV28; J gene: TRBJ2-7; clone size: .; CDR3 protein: CASSQSVEGAVEQYF; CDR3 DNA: TGTGCCAGCAGCCAGAGCGTTGAAGGGGCGGTCGAGCAGTACTTC
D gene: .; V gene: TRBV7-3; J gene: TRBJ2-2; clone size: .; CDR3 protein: CASSLTSNTGELFF; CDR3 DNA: TGTGCCAGCAGCTTAACGTCGAACACCGGGGAGCTGTTTTTT
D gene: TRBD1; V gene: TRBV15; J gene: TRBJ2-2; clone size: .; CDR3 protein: CATSRVASGTGRDTGELFF; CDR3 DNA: TGTGCCACCAGCAGAGTGGCCTCGGGGACAGGGAGGGACACCGGGGAGCTGTTTTTT
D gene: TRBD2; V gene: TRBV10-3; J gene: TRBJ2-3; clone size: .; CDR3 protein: CAISESSSGRSTDTQYF; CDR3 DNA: TGTGCCATCAGTGAGTCCTCTAGCGGGAGATCCACAGATACGCAGTATTTT
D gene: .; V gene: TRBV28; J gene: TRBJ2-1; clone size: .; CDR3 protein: CASKTLVRANEQFF; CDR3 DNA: TGTGCCAGCAAGACCCTGGTGCGCGCCAATGAGCAGTTCTTC
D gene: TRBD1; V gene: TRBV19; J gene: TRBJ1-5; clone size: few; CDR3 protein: CASSIQGATGQPQHF; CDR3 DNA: TGTGCCAGTAGTATTCAGGGGGCGACGGGTCAGCCCCAGCATTTT
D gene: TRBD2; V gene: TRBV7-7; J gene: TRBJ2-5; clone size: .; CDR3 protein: CASSPFLLAGAETQYF; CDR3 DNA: TGTGCCAGCAGTCCTTTCCTGCTAGCGGGGGCGGAGACCCAGTACTTC
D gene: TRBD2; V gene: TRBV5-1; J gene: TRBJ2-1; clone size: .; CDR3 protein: CASSVSRGLAGGVEFF; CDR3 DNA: TGCGCCAGCAGCGTCTCCCGGGGACTAGCGGGAGGCGTAGAGTTCTTC
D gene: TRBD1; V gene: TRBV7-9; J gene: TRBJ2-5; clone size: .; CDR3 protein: CASSKTGLQETQYF; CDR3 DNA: TGTGCCAGCAGCAAGACAGGGTTACAAGAGACCCAGTACTTC
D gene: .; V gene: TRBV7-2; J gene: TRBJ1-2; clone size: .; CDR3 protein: CASSLQGGYGYTF; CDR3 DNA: TGTGCCAGCAGCCTACAGGGCGGCTATGGCTACACCTTC
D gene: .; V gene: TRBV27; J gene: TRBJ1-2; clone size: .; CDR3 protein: CASSTRGLDGYTF; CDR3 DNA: TGTGCCAGCAGTACTAGGGGCCTTGATGGGTACACCTTC
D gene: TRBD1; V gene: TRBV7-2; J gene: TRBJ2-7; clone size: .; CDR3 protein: CASSSGTGSYEQYF; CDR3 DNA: TGTGCCAGCAGTTCAGGGACAGGCTCCTACGAGCAGTACTTC
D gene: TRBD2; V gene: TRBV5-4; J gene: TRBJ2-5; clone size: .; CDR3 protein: CASSLASGRSRETQYF; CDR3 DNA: TGTGCCAGCAGCTTGGCTAGCGGGAGATCGCGAGAGACCCAGTACTTC
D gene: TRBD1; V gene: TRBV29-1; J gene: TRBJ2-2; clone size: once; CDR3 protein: CSVQGQGAGELFF; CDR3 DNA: TGCAGCGTTCAGGGACAGGGGGCCGGGGAGCTGTTTTTT
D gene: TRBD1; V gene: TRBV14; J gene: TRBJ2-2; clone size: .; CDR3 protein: CASSHLRGQNTGELFF; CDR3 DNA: TGTGCCAGCAGCCACCTCAGGGGGCAGAACACCGGGGAGCTGTTTTTT
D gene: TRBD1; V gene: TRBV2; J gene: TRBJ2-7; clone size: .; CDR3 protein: CASSEGDRGIYEQYF; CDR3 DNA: TGTGCCAGCAGTGAAGGCGACAGGGGCATCTACGAGCAGTACTTC
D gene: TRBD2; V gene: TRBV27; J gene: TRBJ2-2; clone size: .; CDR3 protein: CASSSLAGGATGELFF; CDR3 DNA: TGTGCCAGCAGTTCTCTAGCGGGAGGGGCCACCGGGGAGCTGTTTTTT
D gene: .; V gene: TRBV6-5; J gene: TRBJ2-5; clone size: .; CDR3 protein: CASSRLVREETQYF; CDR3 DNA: TGTGCCAGCAGCCGTCTCGTTAGGGAAGAGACCCAGTACTTC
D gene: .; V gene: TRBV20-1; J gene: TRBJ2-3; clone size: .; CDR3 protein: CSVKITGQYF; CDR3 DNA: TGCAGTGTGAAAATAACGGGGCAGTATTTT
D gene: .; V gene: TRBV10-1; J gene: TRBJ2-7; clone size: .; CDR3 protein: CASSEGTGSTYEQYF; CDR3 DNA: TGCGCCAGCAGTGAGGGTACAGGTTCAACCTACGAGCAGTACTTC
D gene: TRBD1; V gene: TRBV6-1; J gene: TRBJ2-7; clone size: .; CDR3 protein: CASKGQSSSYEQYF; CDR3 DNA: TGTGCCAGTAAGGGACAGTCTTCCTCCTACGAGCAGTACTTC
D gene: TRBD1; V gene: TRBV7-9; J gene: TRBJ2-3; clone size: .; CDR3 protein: CASRQLGQGSTDTQYF; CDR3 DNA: TGTGCCAGCAGGCAATTGGGACAGGGTAGCACAGATACGCAGTATTTT
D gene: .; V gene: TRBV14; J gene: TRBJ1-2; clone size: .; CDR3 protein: CASSQHNYGYTF; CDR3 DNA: TGTGCCAGCAGCCAACATAACTATGGCTACACCTTC
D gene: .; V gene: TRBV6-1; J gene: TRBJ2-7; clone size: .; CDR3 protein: CASSESPSYEQYF; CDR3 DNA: TGTGCCAGCAGTGAATCCCCCTCCTACGAGCAGTACTTC
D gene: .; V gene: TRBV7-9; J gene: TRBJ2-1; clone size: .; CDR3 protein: CASSEADEQFF; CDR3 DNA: TGTGCCAGCAGTGAAGCTGATGAGCAGTTCTTC
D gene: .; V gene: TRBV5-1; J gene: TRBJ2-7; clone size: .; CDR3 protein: CASSLDGGISYEQYF; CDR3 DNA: TGCGCCAGCAGCTTGGATGGCGGAATTTCCTACGAGCAGTACTTC
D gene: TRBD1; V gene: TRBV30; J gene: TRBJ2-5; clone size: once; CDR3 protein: CAWSDQGDLYF; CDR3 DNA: TGTGCCTGGAGTGACCAGGGGGATCTGTACTTC
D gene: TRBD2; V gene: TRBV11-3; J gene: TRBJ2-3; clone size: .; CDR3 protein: CASSFSGKLLDTQYF; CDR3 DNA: TGTGCCAGCAGCTTTAGCGGGAAGTTATTAGATACGCAGTATTTT
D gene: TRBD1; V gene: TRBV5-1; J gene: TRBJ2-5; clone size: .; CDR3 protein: CASSLGQTGGRETQYF; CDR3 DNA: TGCGCCAGCAGCTTGGGGCAAACAGGGGGCAGGGAGACCCAGTACTTC
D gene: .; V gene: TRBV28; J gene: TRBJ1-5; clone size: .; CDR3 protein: CASLQGLNQPQHF; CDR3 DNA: TGTGCCAGCCTACAGGGCCTTAATCAGCCCCAGCATTTT
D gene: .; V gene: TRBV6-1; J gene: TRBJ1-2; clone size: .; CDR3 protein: CASSEQEIYGYTF; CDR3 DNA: TGTGCCAGCAGTGAACAGGAAATTTATGGCTACACCTTC
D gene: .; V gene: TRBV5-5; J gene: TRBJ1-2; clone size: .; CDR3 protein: CASSLAGNYGYTF; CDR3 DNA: TGTGCCAGCAGCTTGGCAGGGAACTATGGCTACACCTTC
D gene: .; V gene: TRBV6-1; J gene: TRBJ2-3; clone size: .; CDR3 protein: CASSEAGWDTQYF; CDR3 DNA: TGTGCCAGCAGTGAAGCGGGGTGGGATACGCAGTATTTT
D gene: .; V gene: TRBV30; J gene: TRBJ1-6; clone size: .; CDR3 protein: CAWSLVDNSPLHF; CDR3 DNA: TGTGCCTGGAGTCTGGTAGATAATTCACCCCTCCACTTT
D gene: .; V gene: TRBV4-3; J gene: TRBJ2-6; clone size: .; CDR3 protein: CASSQEKGAGGLSGANVLTF; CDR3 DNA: TGCGCCAGCAGCCAAGAGAAGGGGGCGGGGGGACTCTCTGGGGCCAACGTCCTGACTTTC
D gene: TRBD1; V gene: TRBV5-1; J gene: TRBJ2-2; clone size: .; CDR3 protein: CASSLAQGDTGELFF; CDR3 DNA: TGCGCCAGCAGCTTGGCCCAGGGGGACACCGGGGAGCTGTTTTTT
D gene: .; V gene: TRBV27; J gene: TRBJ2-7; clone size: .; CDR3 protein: CASSFSGRDDSSYEQYF; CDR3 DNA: TGTGCCAGCAGTTTCTCGGGCCGCGATGATTCTTCCTACGAGCAGTACTTC
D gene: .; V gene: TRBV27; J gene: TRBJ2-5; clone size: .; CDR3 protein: CASSLGRGETQYF; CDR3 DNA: TGTGCCAGCAGTTTAGGAAGGGGAGAGACCCAGTACTTC
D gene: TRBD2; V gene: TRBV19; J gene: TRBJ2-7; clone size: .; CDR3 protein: CASSPPGGASYEQYF; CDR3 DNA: TGTGCCAGTAGTCCCCCCGGGGGGGCCTCCTACGAGCAGTACTTC
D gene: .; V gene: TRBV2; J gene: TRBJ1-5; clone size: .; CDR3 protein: CASMGGPNQPQHF; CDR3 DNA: TGTGCCAGCATGGGGGGGCCCAATCAGCCCCAGCATTTT
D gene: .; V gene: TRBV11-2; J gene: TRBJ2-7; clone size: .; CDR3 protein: CASSLVRRGHEQYF; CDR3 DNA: TGTGCCAGCAGCTTAGTACGGAGAGGCCACGAGCAGTACTTC
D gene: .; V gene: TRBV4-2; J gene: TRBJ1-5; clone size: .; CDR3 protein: CASSQWTVDSNQPQHF; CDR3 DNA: TGTGCCAGCAGCCAATGGACAGTAGATAGCAATCAGCCCCAGCATTTT